There are a few counts of the clone carrying this T cell receptor (beta chain). Its antigen is unknown. CDR3 length equals 15 residues. Germline loops: CDR1 SGHTA, CDR2 FQGTGA. J was trimmed by 5 bases and V by 5 bases; bases with no gene match: 3. The entry originates in a study of early T cells in non-severe SARS-CoV-2 infection. Study as a whole: Sequencing of unsorted whole blood was done on bulk RNA, leaving chains unpaired.

Study-level findings and limits: Matching against VDJdb likely underestimated virus-specific expansions, favoring anti-spike CD8.

Attached unique molecular identifiers marked individual cDNA molecules. TCRdb ran MiXCR on the 5' RACE reads and lists one entry per CDR3 protein. Seen here are just over 95,000 distinct CDR3 sequences, approximately 10% observed once, and the top ten hold 4.7%. The genes are TRBV7-3 and TRBJ2-2, with TRBD2 matching 12 bases. This material consisted of whole blood, taken at baseline. The clonotype was recovered from an adult who was a healthcare worker with PCR-confirmed SARS-CoV-2 infection or an uninfected control (not recorded which). The CDR3 protein is CASSQTSGGTGELFF. The DNA of the CDR3 is TGTGCCAGCAGCCAGACTAGCGGGGGAACCGGGGAGCTGTTTTTT.